The 31 T cell receptor beta chains presented below share a single source sample, sequenced in a study of early T cells in non-severe SARS-CoV-2 infection. One entry per CDR3 protein, called by TCRdb with MiXCR from the 5' RACE reads. The sample contains around 55,000 distinct CDR3 sequences, around 12% of which appear only once. The specimen was whole blood. The source is an adult who was a healthcare worker with PCR-confirmed SARS-CoV-2 infection or an uninfected control (not recorded which).

The gene calls are TRBV9 and TRBJ1-1, with a possible D match to TRBD1 (5 bases). The CDR3 is 14 amino acids. Deletions cut 4 bases from V and 5 bases from J, with 15 bases between. The germline V gene has CDR1 SGDLS and CDR2 YYNGEE. The CDR3, as DNA: TGTGCCAGCAGCCCTGTAGGGGCGTGGACTGAAGCTTTCTTT. It translates to CASSPVGAWTEAFF.

This clonotype was detected only a few times. This chain uses TRBV7-2 with TRBJ2-7, with TRBD2 matching over 8 bases. CDR3 length: 14 amino acids. V trimming: 5 bases; J trimming: 6 bases; junction bases outside the gene matches: 9. Germline V gene sequence: CDR1 SGHTA, CDR2 FQGNSA. The CDR3 region has the DNA TGTGCCAGCAGCCCCAGGACTAGCATGGGCGAGCAGTACTTC. Its translation is CASSPRTSMGEQYF.

This clonotype was seen repeatedly, ten times or more. The chain carries TRBV9 and TRBJ2-5, with 14 nucleotides matching TRBD2. The CDR3 totals 18 residues. Trimming cost V 0 bases and J 2 bases; bases outside gene matches: 6. Germline CDR1 SGDLS, CDR2 YYNGEE. The CDR3 bases are TGTGCCAGCAGCGTAGATGGACTAGCGGGGGGAAGACAAGAGACCCAGTACTTC. Translated, it gives CASSVDGLAGGRQETQYF.

In this sample, this clonotype turned up a few times. V usage is TRBV27 and J usage is TRBJ1-4; D might be TRBD1 (5 bases). The germline CDR1 and CDR2 sequences are MNHEY and SMNVEV (reference sequence). This CDR3 has 15 amino acids. V was clipped by 6 bases and J by 0 bases, with 11 bases between them. The CDR3 is CASREWGATNEKLFF. The CDR3 bases are TGTGCCAGCAGGGAGTGGGGGGCAACTAATGAAAAACTGTTTTTT.

The gene calls are TRBV13 and TRBJ2-7, with 8 bases matching TRBD1. There are 15 residues in the CDR3. The ends lost 0 bases at V and 2 bases at J; junction bases unmatched: 3. CDR1 is PRHDT, CDR2 FYEKMQ, per germline (reference sequence). CDR3 protein: CASSLGSGQAYEQYF. The CDR3 region has the DNA TGTGCCAGCAGCTTAGGGTCGGGACAGGCCTACGAGCAGTACTTC.

Concerning this clonotype itself: This could be a read error, since a much larger clone is one nucleotide away. The CDR3: CASSSCPRGEQYF. CDR3 nucleotide sequence: TGCGCCAGCAGCTCCTGCCCTCGGGGGGAGCAGTACTTC. The V gene is TRBV4-1, the J gene TRBJ2-7; tentatively, D is TRBD2 (6 bases). V lost 5 bases to trimming and J lost 7 bases, with 15 bases between them. The CDR3 is 13 amino acids. Germline CDR1 reads MGHRA; CDR2 reads YSYEKL.

The J gene is TRBJ2-5, the V gene TRBV13; 8 nucleotides line up with TRBD1. In germline, CDR1 is PRHDT, CDR2 FYEKMQ (reference sequence). The CDR3 runs 15 residues. J lost 1 base, V lost 5 bases, and 6 bases had no gene match. CDR3 nucleotides: TGTGCCAGCAGCCAGAGAACAGGGGGCCAAGAGACCCAGTACTTC. It is translated as CASSQRTGGQETQYF.

This clonotype was seen a few times. This chain uses TRBV7-3 with TRBJ2-3, with D possibly matching TRBD1 (5 bases). With 8 bases removed from V and 6 bases from J, the gap between germline ends came to 21 bases. The CDR3 has 15 amino acids. Germline CDR1 SGHTA, CDR2 FQGTGA. The CDR3 sequence is CASAKGAGSFDTQYF. CDR3 sequence (DNA): TGTGCCAGCGCCAAAGGGGCAGGGTCTTTTGATACGCAGTATTTT.

This clonotype was observed a handful of times. The V gene is TRBV6-5, the J gene TRBJ2-5; TRBD2 matches 8 bases. CDR1 MNHEY and CDR2 SVGAGI come from the germline V gene. This CDR3 comprises 16 residues. V shed 4 bases, J shed 8 bases, and the junction held 15 bases outside the gene matches. CDR3 sequence: CASSFERGSGKDTQYF. CDR3 bases: TGTGCCAGCAGTTTCGAGCGGGGGTCGGGCAAGGACACCCAGTACTTC.

This clonotype was picked up a small number of times. V and J are TRBV7-8 and TRBJ1-5; no reliable D call. This CDR3 region has 16 residues. Germline-derived CDR1 and CDR2 are SGHVS and FQNEAQ. V lost 5 bases and J 2 bases, leaving 16 bases between the germline ends. The CDR3 bases are TGTGCCAGCAGCCCTGACGGAGGGATCGGCAATCAGCCCCAGCATTTT. It is translated as CASSPDGGIGNQPQHF.

This clonotype was seen repeatedly, ten times or more. The CDR3 region is CASSMQGPYGYTF. CDR3 in DNA: TGTGCCAGTAGTATGCAGGGACCCTATGGCTACACCTTC. The rearrangement joins TRBV19 to TRBJ1-2; D is perhaps TRBD1 (5 bases). There are 13 residues in the CDR3. V was clipped by 3 bases and J by 4 bases, with 9 bases between them. Germline-derived CDR1 and CDR2 are LNHDA and SQIVND (reference sequence).

This chain uses TRBV3-1 with TRBJ2-2; D is uncertain. The germline CDR1 and CDR2 sequences are LGHDT and YNNKEL (reference sequence). The CDR3 consists of 11 residues. V dropped 8 bases and J dropped 3 bases, with 4 bases sitting between them. This CDR3 reads CASRHTGELFF. CDR3 nucleotide sequence: TGTGCCAGCCGGCACACCGGGGAGCTGTTTTTT.

J is TRBJ2-3 and V is TRBV15; no definite D call. Germline V gene sequence: CDR1 LNHNV, CDR2 YYDKDF (reference sequence). Trimming took off 2 bases at V and 2 bases at J, with 2 bases between the two ends. CDR3 size: 12 residues. The CDR3 protein is CATSRLTDTQYF. In DNA, the CDR3 is TGTGCCACCAGCAGACTCACAGATACGCAGTATTTT.

This clonotype was found a few times. V usage is TRBV19 and J usage is TRBJ1-2, with D uncertain. The CDR3 covers 12 residues. With 3 bases removed from V and 7 bases from J, the gap between germline ends came to 9 bases. CDR1 is LNHDA and CDR2 is SQIVND in the germline V gene (reference sequence). This CDR3 reads CASSMDWAGYTF. CDR3 DNA sequence: TGTGCCAGTAGTATGGACTGGGCTGGCTACACCTTC.

The sample holds many counts of this clonotype. V usage is TRBV20-1 and J usage is TRBJ2-3; D not certain. The germline V and J ends were trimmed by 0 bases and 1 base, with 11 bases remaining between them. Looked up from germline, CDR1 is DFQATT and CDR2 is SNEGSKA (reference sequence). This CDR3 is built from 15 residues. CDR3 DNA: TGCAGTGCTAGAGAGGTCCGTGGGGGCACAGATACGCAGTATTTT. Amino acids: CSAREVRGGTDTQYF.

This clonotype was detected many times. The chain links TRBV7-6 to TRBJ2-1; perhaps TRBD2 as D (5 bases). The CDR3 contains 16 residues. V was cut by 2 bases and J by 2 bases, with 13 bases left in between. The germline V gene has CDR1 SGHVS and CDR2 FNYEAQ. CDR3 in DNA: TGTGCCAGCAGCTTATCTCCAGGAGGCACCTACAATGAGCAGTTCTTC. As protein: CASSLSPGGTYNEQFF.

This clonotype was detected many times. CDR3 sequence: CASSPTGAREAFF. In nucleotides, the CDR3 is TGTGCCAGCAGTCCCACAGGGGCTCGAGAGGCTTTCTTT. This chain links TRBV6-6 with TRBJ1-1; TRBD1 agrees at 7 bases. This CDR3 is built from 13 residues. V dropped 5 bases and J dropped 11; count of bases not matched to a gene: 11. CDR1 and CDR2 (germline): MNHNY, SVGAGI (reference sequence).

The chain recombines TRBV2 with TRBJ2-2; D is uncertain. CDR3 length: 12 residues. Trimming removed 6 bases at V and 6 bases at J, with 8 bases between. CDR1 and CDR2 (germline): SNHLY, FYNNEI. The CDR3 coding sequence is TGTGCCAGCAGCCAGAAGCCCGGGGAGCTGTTTTTT. Encoded protein: CASSQKPGELFF.

This clonotype occurred a few times. V is TRBV9 and J is TRBJ2-1, with 12 positions matching TRBD2. The length of the CDR3 is 16 residues. The germline CDR1 and CDR2 sequences are SGDLS and YYNGEE. V lost 4 bases to trimming and J lost 5 bases; unmatched junction nucleotides: 7. The CDR3 DNA reads as TGTGCCAGCAGCTCTCGGACTAGCGGGACACACAATGAGCAGTTCTTC. It codes for CASSSRTSGTHNEQFF.

The V call is TRBV7-2, the J call TRBJ2-3; unclear D gene. Germline-derived CDR1 and CDR2 are SGHTA and FQGNSA. V was clipped by 1 base and J by 6 bases, with 14 bases between them. The CDR3 covers 15 residues. As DNA, the CDR3 is TGTGCCAGCAGCTTAGAAGGCTTAGCAGTCGATACGCAGTATTTT. It yields the protein CASSLEGLAVDTQYF.

This clonotype occurred a few times. V is TRBV5-1 and J is TRBJ2-5; D call uncertain. From germline, CDR1 is SGHRS and CDR2 YFSETQ. This CDR3 is 16 amino acids long. Between the trimmed V and J ends, which lost 3 bases and 0 bases, there was a span of 15 bases. The CDR3 reads CASSSSATAYQETQYF. CDR3 in DNA: TGCGCCAGCAGCTCAAGCGCGACTGCGTACCAAGAGACCCAGTACTTC.

V usage is TRBV6-4 and J usage is TRBJ2-2; D gene uncertain. This CDR3 is built from 13 residues. Germline CDR1 reads MRHNA; CDR2 reads SNTAGT. V was trimmed by 0 bases and J by 7 bases, leaving 6 bases between them. The CDR3 loop reads CASSDSERGELFF. The CDR3 region has the DNA TGTGCCAGCAGTGACTCAGAGCGCGGGGAGCTGTTTTTT.

The V and J genes are TRBV7-2 and TRBJ2-4; no clear D. The CDR3 runs to 14 residues. Germline V lookup: CDR1 SGHTA, CDR2 FQGNSA. The V end lost 1 base, the J end lost 5 bases, and 9 bases lay between the germline ends. The CDR3 nucleotides are TGTGCCAGCAGCTTAGGCCTAGACCAAAACATTCAGTACTTC. It specifies CASSLGLDQNIQYF. Full variable domain (rest looked up from reference TRBV7-2 and TRBJ2-4): GAGVSQSPSNKVTEKGKDVELRCDPISGHTALYWYRQSLGQGLEFLIYFQGNSAPDKSGLPSDRFSAERTGGSVSTLTIQRTQQEDSAVYLCASSLGLDQNIQYFGAGTRLSVL.

This chain joins TRBV6-2 or TRBV6-3 and TRBJ2-1, with D unresolved. Trimming took 5 bases from V and 13 from J, leaving 12 bases between them. Germline V gene lookup returns CDR1 MNHEY and CDR2 SVGEGT. The CDR3 extends over 11 amino acids. DNA of the CDR3: TGTGCCAGCAGTGGGCCCTCACAACAGTTCTTC. It encodes CASSGPSQQFF.

In its sample, this clonotype was seen a few times. In DNA form, the CDR3 reads TGCAGTGTTGGGGGGGGAAACACTGAAGCTTTCTTT. As protein: CSVGGGNTEAFF. V gene TRBV20-1 combines with J gene TRBJ1-1; the D gene is possibly TRBD1 (5 bases). Germline-derived CDR1 and CDR2 are DFQATT and SNEGSKA (reference sequence). V was cut by 7 bases and J by 2 bases, with 11 bases left in between. The CDR3 sequence is 12 residues long.

This clonotype was seen repeatedly, ten times or more. The chain couples TRBV11-2 to TRBJ1-1, with D perhaps matching TRBD1 (5 bases). This CDR3 is 16 amino acids long. The germline V and J ends were trimmed by 5 bases and 1 base, with 17 bases remaining between them. Germline V gene data show CDR1 as SGHAT and CDR2 as FQNNGV. CDR3 sequence: CASSQPKGQSNTEAFF. CDR3 bases: TGTGCCAGCAGCCAACCAAAGGGGCAGTCGAACACTGAAGCTTTCTTT.

The CDR3 DNA reads as TGTGCCAGCAGCTTCCGTAGCGGGGACCGCACAGATACGCAGTATTTT. Its translation is CASSFRSGDRTDTQYF. The chain joins TRBV11-2 to TRBJ2-3; 8 positions match TRBD2. The CDR3 extends over 16 amino acids. The germline V gene encodes CDR1 SGHAT and CDR2 FQNNGV. Trimming at V came to 3 bases and at J to 1 base, leaving 6 bases not matched to a gene.

This clonotype showed up just a few times. V usage is TRBV7-9 and J usage is TRBJ2-5; D possibly corresponds to TRBD2 (6 bases). The V end lost 5 bases, the J end lost 7 bases, and 20 bases lay between the germline ends. Germline V gene sequence: CDR1 SEHNR, CDR2 FQNEAQ (reference sequence). This CDR3 contains 15 residues. The CDR3 DNA sequence: TGTGCCAGCAGCCGGACCCTAGGGGACTGGGGGACCCAGTACTTC. The encoded protein is CASSRTLGDWGTQYF.

The rearrangement joins TRBV11-3 to TRBJ2-2; D is perhaps TRBD1 (5 bases). The CDR3 covers 17 residues. The V end was cut by 5 bases, the J end by 2 bases, with 18 bases between. CDR1 SGHNT and CDR2 YENEEA come from the germline V gene. The CDR3 sequence is CASSPTGWRTNTGELFF. In DNA form, the CDR3 reads TGTGCCAGCAGCCCCACGGGCTGGCGGACAAACACCGGGGAGCTGTTTTTT.

This rearrangement joins TRBV4-3 to TRBJ2-3; the D gene is possibly TRBD2 (5 bases). Trimming left V 0 bases short and J 8 bases short, with 9 bases between. CDR1 and CDR2 (germline): LGHNA, YSLEER. The CDR3 is made up of 13 amino acids. The CDR3 DNA is TGCGCCAGCAGCCAAGACGGGGTCTCTACGCAGTATTTT. Translating it yields CASSQDGVSTQYF.

This clonotype has a count of ten or more. The CDR3 loop is CASSLRGALSPLHF. The CDR3 DNA sequence: TGTGCCAGCAGTTTACGCGGCGCCTTATCACCCCTCCACTTT. J is TRBJ1-6 and V is TRBV12-3 or TRBV12-4; D is unclear. The germline V and J ends were trimmed by 2 bases and 10 bases, with 12 bases remaining between them. The CDR3 length is 14 residues.